These 10 T cell receptor beta chains came from one sample sequenced in a study of CD4 T cells in relation to SARS-CoV-2 and coronaviruses. Unexposed donor CD4+ T cells date from about 2011-2018, before the COVID-19 pandemic. Isolation of CD4+ T cells took place after approximately 11 days in culture. Their antigens are not known. The table came from immunoSEQ multiplex PCR; TCRdb's copy has only in-frame clones and leaves some out. The sample has about 24,000 clones; about 70% are singletons. Source material: CD4+ T cells from PBMCs, cultured in vitro. The source is a human donor in good health.

The chain has TRBV29-1 and TRBJ2-7; D gene unclear. The CDR3 sequence is 13 residues long. The ends were cut back, 6 bases at V and 3 bases at J, with 15 bases in the middle. Germline CDR1 SQVTM, CDR2 ANQGSEA. This chain's CDR3 is CSVLREAGYEQYF. CDR3 nucleotides: TGCAGCGTCCTAAGGGAAGCAGGCTACGAGCAGTACTTC.

This clone is a singleton in its sample. This chain joins TRBV11-3 and TRBJ2-5; 10 nucleotides align to TRBD2. The CDR3 is 15 residues long. The germline V gene has CDR1 SGHNT and CDR2 YENEEA. V lost 4 bases and J lost 1; bases outside the gene matches: 3. CDR3 amino acids: CASSSSGGGQETQYF. CDR3 in DNA: TGTGCCAGCAGCTCTAGCGGGGGAGGCCAAGAGACCCAGTACTTC.

V is TRBV13 and J is TRBJ1-2, with 9 bases identical to TRBD1. Germline-derived CDR1 and CDR2 are PRHDT and FYEKMQ (reference sequence). This CDR3 region has 16 residues. Germline trimming cut 3 bases from V and 6 bases from J; bases unmatched to any gene: 11. CDR3 bases: TGTGCCAGCAGCTTCACTACCGGGACAGGGAGCGATGGCTACACCTTC. Amino acid sequence: CASSFTTGTGSDGYTF. The variable domain in full, completed from reference TRBV13 and TRBJ1-2, reads AAGVIQSPRHLIKEKRETATLKCYPIPRHDTVYWYQQGPGQDPQFLISFYEKMQSDKGSIPDRFSAQQFSDYHSELNMSSLELGDSALYFCASSFTTGTGSDGYTFGSGTRLTVV.

This chain connects TRBV6-1 to TRBJ2-1; the D is unclear. The germline V and J ends were trimmed by 0 bases and 2 bases, with 8 bases remaining between them. The germline V gene encodes CDR1 MNHNS and CDR2 SASEGT. The CDR3 extends over 15 amino acids. The CDR3 spells CASSEAAPPYNEQFF. The CDR3 DNA reads as TGTGCCAGCAGTGAAGCGGCACCTCCCTACAATGAGCAGTTCTTC.

This clone has only one observation. V gene TRBV18 combines with J gene TRBJ1-1; maybe TRBD1 (6 bases). V shed 6 bases and J shed 4 bases, with 15 bases lying between them. Germline CDR1 is KGHSH and CDR2 is LQKENI. The CDR3 sequence is 14 residues long. CDR3 amino acids: CASSPTGFGTEAFF. As DNA, the CDR3 is TGTGCCAGCTCTCCTACAGGGTTCGGCACTGAAGCTTTCTTT.

The gene calls are TRBV27 and TRBJ2-4; 7 nucleotides line up with TRBD2. This CDR3 spans 17 amino acids. Germline loops: CDR1 MNHEY, CDR2 SMNVEV (reference sequence). J gave up 7 bases and V 0 bases, and 12 bases lay outside the gene matches. CDR3 sequence reads: CASSLSGPGGRSNIQYF. The CDR3 DNA follows: TGTGCCAGCAGTTTATCGGGACCCGGCGGGAGATCGAACATTCAGTACTTC.

The chain uses TRBV27 and TRBJ1-6, with a tentative D call TRBD1 (5 bases). The CDR3 runs 14 residues. The germline CDR1 and CDR2 sequences are MNHEY and SMNVEV (reference sequence). Trimming took off 3 bases at V and 7 bases at J, with 10 bases between the two ends. In DNA, the CDR3 is TGTGCCAGCAGTTTCCGCAGGGCAAATTCACCCCTCCACTTT. Translation gives CASSFRRANSPLHF.

The V gene is TRBV6-2 or TRBV6-3, the J gene TRBJ1-5; TRBD1 might be the D (6 bases). Germline V gene sequence: CDR1 MNHEY, CDR2 SVGEGT. The V gene lost 3 bases and the J gene lost 3 bases, with 15 bases spanning the gap. The CDR3 is 16 amino acids. CDR3 sequence: CASSYSGAGVNQPQHF. CDR3 sequence (DNA): TGTGCCAGCAGTTATTCGGGGGCAGGGGTCAATCAGCCCCAGCATTTT.

This chain links TRBV24-1 with TRBJ2-5; 7 positions match TRBD2. This CDR3 spans 14 amino acids. The V and J ends lost 3 bases and 3 bases, in that order; junction bases with no gene match: 3. Germline assignment: CDR1 KGHDR and CDR2 SFDVKD. CDR3 DNA: TGTGCCACCAGTGATAACCTAGCGGAAGAGACCCAGTACTTC. Protein sequence: CATSDNLAEETQYF.

This clone was seen once. The rearrangement uses TRBV12-5 and TRBJ2-7, with 7 bases aligning to TRBD1. There are 13 residues in the CDR3. V dropped 5 bases and J dropped 4; count of bases not matched to a gene: 5. Germline V lookup: CDR1 LGHNT, CDR2 FRNRAP. The CDR3 region has the DNA TGTGCTAGTGGTCCACAGGGGCCATACGAGCAGTACTTC. It translates to CASGPQGPYEQYF.